This T cell receptor (beta chain) was found in a study of T cells in Graves' hyperthyroidism and ophthalmopathy. Background on the study: Peripheral blood sampling occurred at initial diagnosis, before any treatment.

Study-level results: Ophthalmopathy was model-predicted a median around seven months pre-onset.

CDR1 SGHDN and CDR2 FVKESK come from the germline V gene. The CDR3 has 13 amino acids. V was shortened by 2 bases and J by 9 bases, with 11 bases between the two germline ends. TCR beta CDR3 sequences were amplified from RNA transcripts. The HTBI set primed first-round TCR CDR3 RT-PCR. TCRdb re-called the multiplex PCR reads with MiXCR, one entry per CDR3 protein. The top ten clones hold 4.5% to 6% of a sample with 550,000 to 650,000 distinct CDR3 sequences, about 15% of them seen once. This clonotype has at least ten counts. No antigen is known for it. V and J are TRBV14 and TRBJ2-1; D may be TRBD1 (5 bases). The sequenced material came from blood. The receptor was isolated from a woman aged 25 to 45 with Graves' hyperthyroidism that later progressed to Graves' ophthalmopathy. CDR3 sequence: CASSQYQGGEQFF. The CDR3 nucleotides are TGTGCCAGCAGCCAATACCAGGGTGGTGAGCAGTTCTTC.